What follows are 27 T cell receptor beta chains derived from one specimen sequenced in a study of blood T cell repertoires in COVID-19. The table came from immunoSEQ multiplex PCR; TCRdb's copy has only in-frame clones and leaves some out. This table holds approximately 300,000 clones, about nine tenths found once. Material: peripheral blood. All receptors come from a woman under 40 with COVID-19, enrolled during active disease.

This chain connects TRBV28 to TRBJ2-3; tentative D call: TRBD2 (6 bases). V was cut by 7 bases and J by 2 bases, with 10 bases left in between. Germline assignment: CDR1 MDHEN and CDR2 SYDVKM. CDR3 length: 13 residues. The CDR3 here is CASNAGSTDTQYF. DNA of the CDR3: TGTGCCAGCAATGCGGGGTCCACAGATACGCAGTATTTT.

V usage is TRBV5-1 and J usage is TRBJ2-2; D is possibly TRBD2 (6 bases). Looked up from germline, CDR1 is SGHRS and CDR2 is YFSETQ. Trimming left V 0 bases short and J 5 bases short, with 20 bases between. The CDR3 consists of 18 residues. CDR3 in amino acids: CASSLEGSGNRNTGELFF. In nucleotides, the CDR3 is TGCGCCAGCAGCTTGGAGGGTAGCGGAAATCGAAATACCGGGGAGCTGTTTTTT.

This chain links TRBV10-3 with TRBJ2-5; TRBD2 matches at 8 bases. The J segment lost 2 bases and the V segment lost 8 bases, leaving 10 bases of the junction unmatched. Germline V lookup: CDR1 ENHRY, CDR2 SYGVKD. CDR3 length: 15 residues. The CDR3 here is CAIAGWASGQETQYF. In nucleotides, the CDR3 is TGTGCCATCGCGGGGTGGGCTAGCGGGCAAGAGACCCAGTACTTC.

The V and J genes are TRBV12-3 or TRBV12-4 and TRBJ2-1; 9 positions agree with TRBD2. This CDR3 is 13 amino acids long. Germline trimming cut 5 bases from V and 10 bases from J; bases unmatched to any gene: 6. CDR3 in amino acids: CASSLLAGKEQFF. CDR3 DNA sequence: TGTGCCAGCAGTCTTCTAGCGGGAAAGGAGCAGTTCTTC.

A word on this clone: Other DNA sequences in the same sample also yield this CDR3. This rearrangement joins TRBV5-4 to TRBJ1-3; the D gene is possibly TRBD1 (6 bases). The CDR3 sequence is 16 residues long. Germline-derived CDR1 and CDR2 are SGHNT and YYREEE (reference sequence). V lost 0 bases, J lost 0 bases, and 10 bases lay in between. The CDR3, as DNA: TGTGCCAGCAGCTTGGCCGGACAGAGCTCTGGAAACACCATATATTTT. This codes for CASSLAGQSSGNTIYF.

The chain joins TRBV20-1 to TRBJ2-3, with D perhaps TRBD2 (5 bases). The CDR3 is 15 amino acids. Germline V lookup: CDR1 DFQATT, CDR2 SNEGSKA (reference sequence). V was pared by 3 bases and J by 0 bases, with 13 bases between. The CDR3 nucleotides are TGCAGTGCTAGTTCCAGACGGACTAGCACAGATACGCAGTATTTT. Protein sequence: CSASSRRTSTDTQYF.

V and J are TRBV6-6 and TRBJ1-3; D gene ambiguous. The ends were cut back, 9 bases at V and 0 bases at J, with 6 bases in the middle. Looked up from germline, CDR1 is MNHNY and CDR2 is SVGAGI (reference sequence). This CDR3 contains 12 residues. The CDR3 DNA reads TGTGCCAGTCTAACCTCTGGAAACACCATATATTTT. It specifies CASLTSGNTIYF.

This chain links TRBV11-3 with TRBJ2-1, with 8 nucleotides matching TRBD2. This CDR3 has 14 residues. V was clipped by 1 base and J by 8 bases; unmatched bases: 4. The germline V gene has CDR1 SGHNT and CDR2 YENEEA. The DNA of the CDR3 is TGTGCCAGCAGCTTAGGGCGGGAGGCGCATGAGCAGTTCTTC. Protein: CASSLGREAHEQFF.

This clone turned up a few times. CDR3 nucleotide sequence: TGTGCCAGCAGCCCGGGGGAGCAGGAGCCAGCTGGTCAGCCCCAGCATTTT. Amino acid sequence: CASSPGEQEPAGQPQHF. The rearrangement uses TRBV5-8 and TRBJ1-5, with D possibly TRBD1 on 5 matching bases. The V end was cut by 4 bases, the J end by 6 bases, with 23 bases between. Germline CDR1 reads SGHTS; CDR2 reads YDEGEE. This CDR3 spans 17 amino acids.

The rearrangement uses TRBV6-2 or TRBV6-3 and TRBJ1-1; a possible D gene is TRBD1 (5 bases). Trimming shortened V by 5 bases and J by 9 bases, and 16 bases separated the two germline ends. Looked up from germline, CDR1 is MNHEY and CDR2 is SVGEGT. The CDR3 sequence is 13 residues long. CDR3 nucleotides: TGTGCCAGCAGTGGGACGGCGGGGACCAAAGCTTTCTTT. It specifies CASSGTAGTKAFF.

This chain links TRBV4-1 with TRBJ1-4, with D possibly matching TRBD1 (6 bases). V gave up 2 bases and J gave up 4 bases, with 14 bases separating them. Germline CDR1 and CDR2: MGHRA and YSYEKL. This CDR3 is built from 16 residues. The CDR3 region has the DNA TGCGCCAGCAGCCAAAGATGGGGGGGCGTTAATGAAAAACTGTTTTTT. Residues: CASSQRWGGVNEKLFF.

The rearrangement joins TRBV5-6 to TRBJ2-7; TRBD1 is a possible D gene (5 bases). V lost 2 bases and J 2 bases, leaving 11 bases between the germline ends. CDR1 is SGHDT, CDR2 YYEEEE, per germline. The CDR3 totals 14 residues. CDR3 DNA sequence: TGTGCCAGCAGCTTTGGTAGGGGAACCTACGAGCAGTACTTC. It is translated as CASSFGRGTYEQYF.

V usage is TRBV6-5 and J usage is TRBJ2-3; no definite D call. The V and J ends lost 5 bases and 1 base respectively, with 10 bases between them. CDR3 length: 14 residues. Per germline, CDR1 MNHEY and CDR2 SVGAGI. The CDR3 sequence is CASSNVRGTDTQYF. CDR3 DNA: TGTGCCAGCAGTAATGTACGGGGCACAGATACGCAGTATTTT.

The CDR3 sequence: CASSFAGTGNEKLFF. Written as DNA, the CDR3 is TGTGCCAGCTCATTTGCTGGGACAGGTAATGAAAAACTGTTTTTT. The chain uses TRBV18 and TRBJ1-4; 8 bases match TRBD1. The junction had 6 bases not matched to a gene; V was cut back by 5 bases and J by 4 bases. This CDR3 comprises 15 residues. Germline values: CDR1 KGHSH, CDR2 LQKENI.

The chain couples TRBV28 to TRBJ2-7, with 11 bases that match TRBD2. Germline V gene sequence: CDR1 MDHEN, CDR2 SYDVKM. J gave up 3 bases and V 6 bases, and 7 bases lay outside the gene matches. This CDR3 region has 15 residues. The CDR3 loop reads CASRIAGGDYYEQYF. The CDR3 DNA follows: TGTGCCAGCAGGATAGCGGGAGGGGACTACTACGAGCAGTACTTC.

In its sample, this clone was seen once. The gene calls are TRBV30 and TRBJ2-2; TRBD2 matches at 15 bases. Germline V gene sequence: CDR1 GTSNPN, CDR2 SVGIG (reference sequence). The CDR3 extends over 17 amino acids. Losses at the gene ends were 4 bases for V and 3 bases for J; bases not matched to a gene: 6. The CDR3 region has the DNA TGTGCCTGGAAGGGACTAGCGGGAGGTCGGTACACCGGGGAGCTGTTTTTT. This gives the protein CAWKGLAGGRYTGELFF. The variable domain in full, with the rest retrieved from reference TRBV30 and TRBJ2-2, is SQTIHQWPATLVQPVGSPLSLECTVEGTSNPNLYWYRQAAGRGLQLLFYSVGIGQISSEVPQNLSASRPQDRQFILSSKKLLLSDSGFYLCAWKGLAGGRYTGELFFGEGSRLTVL.

The genes are TRBV27 and TRBJ1-2, with D uncertain. The V gene lost 2 bases and the J gene lost 4 bases, with 14 bases spanning the gap. Germline loops: CDR1 MNHEY, CDR2 SMNVEV (reference sequence). The CDR3 is 15 residues long. The CDR3 DNA sequence: TGTGCCAGCAGTTTAGAGGGCACAGCCCTCTATGGCTACACCTTC. It translates to CASSLEGTALYGYTF.

The rearrangement joins TRBV3-1 (or the pseudogene TRBV3-2) to TRBJ2-7; 8 bases map to TRBD2. J was trimmed by 3 bases and V by 4 bases; bases with no gene match: 17. CDR1 is LGHDT, CDR2 YNNKEL, per germline (reference sequence). CDR3 length: 18 residues. As DNA, the CDR3 is TGTGCCAGCAGCCCAAGAAGGGTCCCCGGGACTAGGAACTACGAGCAGTACTTC. Protein: CASSPRRVPGTRNYEQYF.

The chain employs TRBV27 and TRBJ1-5; TRBD1 matches 7 bases. V lost 5 bases and J lost 6; bases outside the gene matches: 10. This CDR3 region has 15 residues. CDR1 MNHEY and CDR2 SMNVEV come from the germline V gene (reference sequence). The CDR3 reads CASSPLQGLGQPQHF. CDR3 DNA sequence: TGTGCCAGCAGTCCCCTACAGGGGCTGGGTCAGCCCCAGCATTTT.

This chain joins TRBV5-1 and TRBJ2-7; D not resolved. Germline CDR1 and CDR2: SGHRS and YFSETQ. The CDR3 contains 13 residues. Trimming shortened V by 4 bases and J by 5 bases, and 13 bases separated the two germline ends. The CDR3 region has the DNA TGCGCCAGCAGCCCCAGCCGGGTTGACGAGCAGTACTTC. Protein product: CASSPSRVDEQYF.

The chain links TRBV6-5 to TRBJ1-5, with 9 nucleotides matching TRBD1. Germline CDR1 is MNHEY and CDR2 is SVGAGI. The length of the CDR3 is 12 residues. Germline trimming cut 9 bases from V and 4 bases from J; bases unmatched to any gene: 1. CDR3 sequence: CASGQGNQPQHF. CDR3 nucleotide sequence: TGTGCCAGTGGACAGGGGAATCAGCCCCAGCATTTT.

The chain is built from TRBV5-4 and TRBJ2-3, with 11 positions matching TRBD2. V lost 4 bases and J lost 5; bases outside the gene matches: 9. This CDR3 is 16 amino acids long. The germline V gene encodes CDR1 SGHNT and CDR2 YYREEE (reference sequence). The CDR3 loop is CASSGRTSGFRDTQYF. The CDR3 DNA is TGTGCCAGCAGCGGCCGGACTAGCGGGTTTAGAGATACGCAGTATTTT.

The chain couples TRBV27 to TRBJ2-3; D is unresolved. Per germline, CDR1 MNHEY and CDR2 SMNVEV (reference sequence). Trimming cost V 2 bases and J 4 bases, with 13 bases left between them. CDR3 length: 15 amino acids. This CDR3 is CASSLRGFGPDTQYF. CDR3 DNA: TGTGCCAGCAGTTTACGTGGGTTTGGGCCAGATACGCAGTATTTT.

The chain is built from TRBV30 and TRBJ1-2; 9 bases match TRBD1. CDR1 is GTSNPN and CDR2 is SVGIG in the germline V gene (reference sequence). CDR3 length: 13 residues. The V gene end was trimmed by 2 bases and the J gene end by 8 bases; junction bases not matched to a gene: 6. The CDR3 DNA follows: TGTGCCTGGAGTCCACAGGGGGCGCGGGGCTACACCTTC. Protein sequence: CAWSPQGARGYTF.

The V call is TRBV5-1, the J call TRBJ1-2; 9 bases are a match to TRBD1. The CDR3 spans 14 residues. Germline V CDR1 and CDR2: SGHRS, YFSETQ. V lost 0 bases, J lost 6 bases, and 3 bases stayed unmatched. The CDR3: CASSLGGQGNGYTF. CDR3 sequence (DNA): TGCGCCAGCAGCTTGGGGGGACAGGGCAATGGCTACACCTTC.

This chain connects TRBV6-2 or TRBV6-3 to TRBJ2-1; D call uncertain. The V end was cut by 8 bases, the J end by 7 bases, with 12 bases between. The CDR3 length is 12 residues. Germline V lookup: CDR1 MNHEY, CDR2 SVGEGT. CDR3 in DNA: TGTGCCAGCGGTTCGGTGCGGAATGAGCAGTTCTTC. It codes for CASGSVRNEQFF.

The chain joins TRBV7-8 to TRBJ1-4, with TRBD1 matching over 8 bases. This CDR3 has 16 amino acids. The V gene end was trimmed by 3 bases and the J gene end by 2 bases; junction bases not matched to a gene: 5. Germline V lookup: CDR1 SGHVS, CDR2 FQNEAQ. Here the CDR3 reads CASSFSSGGTNEKLFF. The CDR3 coding sequence is TGTGCCAGCAGCTTCAGCTCAGGGGGCACTAATGAAAAACTGTTTTTT.